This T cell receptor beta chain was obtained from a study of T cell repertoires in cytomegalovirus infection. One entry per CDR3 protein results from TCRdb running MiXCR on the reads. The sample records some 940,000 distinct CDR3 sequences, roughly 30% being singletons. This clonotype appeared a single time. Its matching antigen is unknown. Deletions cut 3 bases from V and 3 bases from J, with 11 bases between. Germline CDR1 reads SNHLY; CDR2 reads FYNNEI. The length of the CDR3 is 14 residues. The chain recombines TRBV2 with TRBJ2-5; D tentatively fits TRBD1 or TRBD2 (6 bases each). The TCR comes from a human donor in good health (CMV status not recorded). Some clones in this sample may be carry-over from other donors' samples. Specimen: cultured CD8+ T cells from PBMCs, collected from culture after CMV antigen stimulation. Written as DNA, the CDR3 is TGTGCCAGCAGTGACCACGGGGGCGAAGAGACCCAGTACTTC. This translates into CASSDHGGEETQYF.